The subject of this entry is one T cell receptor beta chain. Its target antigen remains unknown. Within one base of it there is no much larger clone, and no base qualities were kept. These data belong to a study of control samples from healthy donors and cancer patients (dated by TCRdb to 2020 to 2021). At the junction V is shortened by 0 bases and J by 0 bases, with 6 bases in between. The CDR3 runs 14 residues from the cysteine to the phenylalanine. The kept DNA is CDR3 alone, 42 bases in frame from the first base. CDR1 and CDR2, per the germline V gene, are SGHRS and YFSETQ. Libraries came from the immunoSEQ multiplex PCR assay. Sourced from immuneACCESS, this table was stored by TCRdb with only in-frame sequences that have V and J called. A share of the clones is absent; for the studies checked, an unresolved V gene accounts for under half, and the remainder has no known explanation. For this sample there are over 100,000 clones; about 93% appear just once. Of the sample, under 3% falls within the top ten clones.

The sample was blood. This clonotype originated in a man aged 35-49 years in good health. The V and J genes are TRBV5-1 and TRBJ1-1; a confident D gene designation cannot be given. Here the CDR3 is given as CASSLEAVNTEAFF. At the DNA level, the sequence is TGCGCCAGCAGCTTGGAGGCAGTGAACACTGAAGCTTTCTTT.